The 10 T cell receptor beta chains presented below share a single source sample, sequenced in a study of PD-1 blockade in classical Hodgkin lymphoma. Time point reported: cycle 4 day 1 (C4D1), after less than 7 weeks of nivolumab. Relapses following autologous stem cell transplantation were seen in all patients, with brentuximab vedotin exposure varying. Produced via immunoSEQ multiplex PCR; TCRdb's table is partial and in-frame only. The top ten hold about 8% of the sample, which has under 80,000 clones, about 85% seen once. Specimen: peripheral blood mononuclear cells (PBMCs), collected before the fourth cycle of nivolumab. The receptors come from a human donor with classical Hodgkin lymphoma.

The V and J genes are TRBV30 and TRBJ2-1; 10 bases are a match to TRBD1. J gave up 5 bases and V 0 bases, and 4 bases lay outside the gene matches. Germline assignment: CDR1 GTSNPN and CDR2 SVGIG (reference sequence). CDR3 length equals 15 residues. CDR3 region: CAWSVLGTGDNEQFF. CDR3 coding DNA: TGTGCCTGGAGTGTACTTGGGACAGGGGACAATGAGCAGTTCTTC.

This clone was seen a few times. This sequence joins TRBV7-8 and TRBJ1-2; D remains ambiguous. This CDR3 region has 12 residues. V lost 5 bases and J 7 bases, leaving 11 bases between the germline ends. CDR1 and CDR2 (germline): SGHVS, FQNEAQ. The CDR3 coding sequence is TGTGCCAGCAGCCGATCTCTGGGTGGCTACACCTTC. This gives the protein CASSRSLGGYTF.

This chain joins TRBV5-6 and TRBJ1-6, with unresolved D. Germline CDR1 reads SGHDT; CDR2 reads YYEEEE. The CDR3 runs 12 residues. V lost 4 bases, J lost 8 bases, and 7 bases lay in between. CDR3 residues: CASSIRDSPLHF. The CDR3 region has the DNA TGTGCCAGCAGCATAAGGGATTCACCCCTCCACTTT.

The V and J genes are TRBV28 and TRBJ1-2, with 7 bases matching TRBD1. Germline V gene lookup returns CDR1 MDHEN and CDR2 SYDVKM. The CDR3 contains 14 residues. V was clipped by 8 bases and J by 5 bases; unmatched bases: 11. This chain's CDR3 is CASGVGPRGYGYTF. The CDR3 DNA sequence: TGTGCCAGCGGGGTTGGTCCCAGGGGGTATGGCTACACCTTC.

The chain employs TRBV6-4 and TRBJ1-2; no reliable D call. V was trimmed by 0 bases and J by 3 bases, leaving 8 bases between them. Germline V gene data show CDR1 as MRHNA and CDR2 as SNTAGT. This CDR3 is built from 14 residues. In DNA, the CDR3 is TGTGCCAGCAGTGACTCTGCGGGGTACTATGGCTACACCTTC. Encoded protein: CASSDSAGYYGYTF.

Only a few counts were recorded for this clone. The V gene is TRBV2, the J gene TRBJ2-1, with D possibly being TRBD1 (5 bases). Germline V gives CDR1 SNHLY, CDR2 FYNNEI. V was pared by 6 bases and J by 5 bases, with 26 bases between. CDR3 length equals 18 residues. The CDR3 loop reads CASSEPSGFGRRDNEQFF. The CDR3 DNA reads TGTGCCAGCAGCGAACCATCAGGGTTTGGAAGGCGAGACAATGAGCAGTTCTTC.

The chain combines TRBV30 with TRBJ2-3; D is undetermined. Germline V gives CDR1 GTSNPN, CDR2 SVGIG (reference sequence). CDR3 length: 14 amino acids. Trimming took off 0 bases at V and 4 bases at J, with 11 bases between the two ends. This CDR3 reads CAWSVPWIADTQYF. Here the CDR3 DNA reads TGTGCCTGGAGTGTACCTTGGATTGCAGATACGCAGTATTTT. Combining the CDR3 with reference TRBV30 and TRBJ2-3 gives the whole variable domain SQTIHQWPATLVQPVGSPLSLECTVEGTSNPNLYWYRQAAGRGLQLLFYSVGIGQISSEVPQNLSASRPQDRQFILSSKKLLLSDSGFYLCAWSVPWIADTQYFGPGTRLTVL.

The CDR3 coding sequence is TGCGCCAGCAGCTTAGGGGCCCAAAATGAAAAACTGTTTTTT. As protein: CASSLGAQNEKLFF. The rearrangement uses TRBV5-1 and TRBJ1-4, with D perhaps TRBD1 (5 bases). CDR1 SGHRS and CDR2 YFSETQ come from the germline V gene. The CDR3 runs to 14 residues. V was clipped by 2 bases and J by 5 bases, with 10 bases between them.

The CDR3 bases are TGCGCCAGCAGCTTGGAGGCAGGGGGCAATGAGCAGTTCTTC. Encoded protein: CASSLEAGGNEQFF. The chain has TRBV5-1 and TRBJ2-1; 7 nucleotides align to TRBD1. V trimming: 0 bases; J trimming: 6 bases; junction bases outside the gene matches: 3. In germline, CDR1 is SGHRS, CDR2 YFSETQ. The CDR3 runs to 14 residues.

The J gene is TRBJ2-7, the V gene TRBV18; D unclear. This CDR3 has 13 residues. Germline values: CDR1 KGHSH, CDR2 LQKENI. Trimming pared 4 bases from V and 3 bases from J, leaving 10 bases between. The CDR3 DNA reads as TGTGCCAGCTCACAGGCAGGTGGCTACGAGCAGTACTTC. As protein: CASSQAGGYEQYF.